Presented here are 5 T cell receptor beta chains from one specimen sequenced in a study of cytomegalovirus exposure and HLA in healthy donors. Both 60 Vbeta primers and 13 Jbeta primers went into the PCR. TCRdb's copy holds only in-frame clones and misses some; the assay was immunoSEQ multiplex PCR. This listing includes more than 95,000 clones. Sequenced: PBMCs. Receptors originate from a man aged 35 to 55 in good health and CMV-seronegative.

The chain links TRBV6-1 to TRBJ2-3; D uncertain. V was pared by 0 bases and J by 2 bases, with 3 bases between. The CDR3 consists of 13 residues. Germline V gene sequence: CDR1 MNHNS, CDR2 SASEGT. CDR3 amino acids: CASSEAYTDTQYF. The CDR3, as DNA: TGTGCCAGCAGTGAAGCCTACACAGATACGCAGTATTTT.

V gene TRBV28 combines with J gene TRBJ2-1; D is possibly TRBD1 (6 bases). The CDR3 runs 16 residues. Germline values: CDR1 MDHEN, CDR2 SYDVKM. V lost 7 bases to trimming and J lost 4 bases, with 20 bases between them. DNA of the CDR3: TGTGCCAGCACTTCCATAAGAGGGGGATTATACAATGAGCAGTTCTTC. Its translation: CASTSIRGGLYNEQFF.

The CDR3 spells CASSLGALREGAYEQYF. The CDR3 DNA reads TGTGCCAGCAGCTTAGGCGCTTTGCGGGAGGGAGCCTACGAGCAGTACTTC. The genes are TRBV7-2 and TRBJ2-7; TRBD2 matches 9 bases. The CDR3 runs to 17 residues. Germline assignment: CDR1 SGHTA and CDR2 FQGNSA. Trimming at V came to 1 base and at J to 2 bases, leaving 9 bases not matched to a gene. Using reference TRBV7-2 and TRBJ2-7 for the parts outside the CDR3, the full variable domain is GAGVSQSPSNKVTEKGKDVELRCDPISGHTALYWYRQSLGQGLEFLIYFQGNSAPDKSGLPSDRFSAERTGGSVSTLTIQRTQQEDSAVYLCASSLGALREGAYEQYFGPGTRLTVT.

The CDR3 sequence is CASSLQGIRMETQYF. The DNA of the CDR3 is TGTGCCAGCAGTCTACAGGGGATACGGATGGAGACCCAGTACTTC. The V and J genes are TRBV28 and TRBJ2-5; 7 positions match TRBD1. This CDR3 comprises 15 residues. Trimming took 5 bases from V and 5 from J; bases not matched to a gene: 11. Germline CDR1 is MDHEN and CDR2 is SYDVKM.

V usage is TRBV13 and J usage is TRBJ1-2; D possibly corresponds to TRBD1 (6 bases). The V gene's germline CDR1 is PRHDT and CDR2 FYEKMQ (reference sequence). The germline V and J ends were trimmed by 5 bases and 7 bases, with 17 bases remaining between them. This CDR3 is 14 amino acids long. The CDR3 DNA reads as TGTGCCAGCAGCCAAAACTCAGGGGTAGGTGGCTACACCTTC. It specifies CASSQNSGVGGYTF.